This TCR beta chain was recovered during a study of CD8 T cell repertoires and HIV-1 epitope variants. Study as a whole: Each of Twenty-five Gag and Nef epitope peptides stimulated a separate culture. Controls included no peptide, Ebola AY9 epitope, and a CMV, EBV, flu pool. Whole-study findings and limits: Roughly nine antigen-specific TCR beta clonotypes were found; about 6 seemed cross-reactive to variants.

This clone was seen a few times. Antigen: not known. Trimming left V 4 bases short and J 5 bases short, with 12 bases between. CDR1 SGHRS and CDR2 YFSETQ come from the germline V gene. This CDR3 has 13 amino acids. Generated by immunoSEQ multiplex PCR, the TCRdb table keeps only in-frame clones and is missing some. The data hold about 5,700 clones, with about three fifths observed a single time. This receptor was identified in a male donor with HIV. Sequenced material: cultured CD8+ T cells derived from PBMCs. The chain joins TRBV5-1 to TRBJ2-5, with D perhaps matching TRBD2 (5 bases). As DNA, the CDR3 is TGCGCCAGCAGCCCGGACTCATTGGAGACCCAGTACTTC. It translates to CASSPDSLETQYF.